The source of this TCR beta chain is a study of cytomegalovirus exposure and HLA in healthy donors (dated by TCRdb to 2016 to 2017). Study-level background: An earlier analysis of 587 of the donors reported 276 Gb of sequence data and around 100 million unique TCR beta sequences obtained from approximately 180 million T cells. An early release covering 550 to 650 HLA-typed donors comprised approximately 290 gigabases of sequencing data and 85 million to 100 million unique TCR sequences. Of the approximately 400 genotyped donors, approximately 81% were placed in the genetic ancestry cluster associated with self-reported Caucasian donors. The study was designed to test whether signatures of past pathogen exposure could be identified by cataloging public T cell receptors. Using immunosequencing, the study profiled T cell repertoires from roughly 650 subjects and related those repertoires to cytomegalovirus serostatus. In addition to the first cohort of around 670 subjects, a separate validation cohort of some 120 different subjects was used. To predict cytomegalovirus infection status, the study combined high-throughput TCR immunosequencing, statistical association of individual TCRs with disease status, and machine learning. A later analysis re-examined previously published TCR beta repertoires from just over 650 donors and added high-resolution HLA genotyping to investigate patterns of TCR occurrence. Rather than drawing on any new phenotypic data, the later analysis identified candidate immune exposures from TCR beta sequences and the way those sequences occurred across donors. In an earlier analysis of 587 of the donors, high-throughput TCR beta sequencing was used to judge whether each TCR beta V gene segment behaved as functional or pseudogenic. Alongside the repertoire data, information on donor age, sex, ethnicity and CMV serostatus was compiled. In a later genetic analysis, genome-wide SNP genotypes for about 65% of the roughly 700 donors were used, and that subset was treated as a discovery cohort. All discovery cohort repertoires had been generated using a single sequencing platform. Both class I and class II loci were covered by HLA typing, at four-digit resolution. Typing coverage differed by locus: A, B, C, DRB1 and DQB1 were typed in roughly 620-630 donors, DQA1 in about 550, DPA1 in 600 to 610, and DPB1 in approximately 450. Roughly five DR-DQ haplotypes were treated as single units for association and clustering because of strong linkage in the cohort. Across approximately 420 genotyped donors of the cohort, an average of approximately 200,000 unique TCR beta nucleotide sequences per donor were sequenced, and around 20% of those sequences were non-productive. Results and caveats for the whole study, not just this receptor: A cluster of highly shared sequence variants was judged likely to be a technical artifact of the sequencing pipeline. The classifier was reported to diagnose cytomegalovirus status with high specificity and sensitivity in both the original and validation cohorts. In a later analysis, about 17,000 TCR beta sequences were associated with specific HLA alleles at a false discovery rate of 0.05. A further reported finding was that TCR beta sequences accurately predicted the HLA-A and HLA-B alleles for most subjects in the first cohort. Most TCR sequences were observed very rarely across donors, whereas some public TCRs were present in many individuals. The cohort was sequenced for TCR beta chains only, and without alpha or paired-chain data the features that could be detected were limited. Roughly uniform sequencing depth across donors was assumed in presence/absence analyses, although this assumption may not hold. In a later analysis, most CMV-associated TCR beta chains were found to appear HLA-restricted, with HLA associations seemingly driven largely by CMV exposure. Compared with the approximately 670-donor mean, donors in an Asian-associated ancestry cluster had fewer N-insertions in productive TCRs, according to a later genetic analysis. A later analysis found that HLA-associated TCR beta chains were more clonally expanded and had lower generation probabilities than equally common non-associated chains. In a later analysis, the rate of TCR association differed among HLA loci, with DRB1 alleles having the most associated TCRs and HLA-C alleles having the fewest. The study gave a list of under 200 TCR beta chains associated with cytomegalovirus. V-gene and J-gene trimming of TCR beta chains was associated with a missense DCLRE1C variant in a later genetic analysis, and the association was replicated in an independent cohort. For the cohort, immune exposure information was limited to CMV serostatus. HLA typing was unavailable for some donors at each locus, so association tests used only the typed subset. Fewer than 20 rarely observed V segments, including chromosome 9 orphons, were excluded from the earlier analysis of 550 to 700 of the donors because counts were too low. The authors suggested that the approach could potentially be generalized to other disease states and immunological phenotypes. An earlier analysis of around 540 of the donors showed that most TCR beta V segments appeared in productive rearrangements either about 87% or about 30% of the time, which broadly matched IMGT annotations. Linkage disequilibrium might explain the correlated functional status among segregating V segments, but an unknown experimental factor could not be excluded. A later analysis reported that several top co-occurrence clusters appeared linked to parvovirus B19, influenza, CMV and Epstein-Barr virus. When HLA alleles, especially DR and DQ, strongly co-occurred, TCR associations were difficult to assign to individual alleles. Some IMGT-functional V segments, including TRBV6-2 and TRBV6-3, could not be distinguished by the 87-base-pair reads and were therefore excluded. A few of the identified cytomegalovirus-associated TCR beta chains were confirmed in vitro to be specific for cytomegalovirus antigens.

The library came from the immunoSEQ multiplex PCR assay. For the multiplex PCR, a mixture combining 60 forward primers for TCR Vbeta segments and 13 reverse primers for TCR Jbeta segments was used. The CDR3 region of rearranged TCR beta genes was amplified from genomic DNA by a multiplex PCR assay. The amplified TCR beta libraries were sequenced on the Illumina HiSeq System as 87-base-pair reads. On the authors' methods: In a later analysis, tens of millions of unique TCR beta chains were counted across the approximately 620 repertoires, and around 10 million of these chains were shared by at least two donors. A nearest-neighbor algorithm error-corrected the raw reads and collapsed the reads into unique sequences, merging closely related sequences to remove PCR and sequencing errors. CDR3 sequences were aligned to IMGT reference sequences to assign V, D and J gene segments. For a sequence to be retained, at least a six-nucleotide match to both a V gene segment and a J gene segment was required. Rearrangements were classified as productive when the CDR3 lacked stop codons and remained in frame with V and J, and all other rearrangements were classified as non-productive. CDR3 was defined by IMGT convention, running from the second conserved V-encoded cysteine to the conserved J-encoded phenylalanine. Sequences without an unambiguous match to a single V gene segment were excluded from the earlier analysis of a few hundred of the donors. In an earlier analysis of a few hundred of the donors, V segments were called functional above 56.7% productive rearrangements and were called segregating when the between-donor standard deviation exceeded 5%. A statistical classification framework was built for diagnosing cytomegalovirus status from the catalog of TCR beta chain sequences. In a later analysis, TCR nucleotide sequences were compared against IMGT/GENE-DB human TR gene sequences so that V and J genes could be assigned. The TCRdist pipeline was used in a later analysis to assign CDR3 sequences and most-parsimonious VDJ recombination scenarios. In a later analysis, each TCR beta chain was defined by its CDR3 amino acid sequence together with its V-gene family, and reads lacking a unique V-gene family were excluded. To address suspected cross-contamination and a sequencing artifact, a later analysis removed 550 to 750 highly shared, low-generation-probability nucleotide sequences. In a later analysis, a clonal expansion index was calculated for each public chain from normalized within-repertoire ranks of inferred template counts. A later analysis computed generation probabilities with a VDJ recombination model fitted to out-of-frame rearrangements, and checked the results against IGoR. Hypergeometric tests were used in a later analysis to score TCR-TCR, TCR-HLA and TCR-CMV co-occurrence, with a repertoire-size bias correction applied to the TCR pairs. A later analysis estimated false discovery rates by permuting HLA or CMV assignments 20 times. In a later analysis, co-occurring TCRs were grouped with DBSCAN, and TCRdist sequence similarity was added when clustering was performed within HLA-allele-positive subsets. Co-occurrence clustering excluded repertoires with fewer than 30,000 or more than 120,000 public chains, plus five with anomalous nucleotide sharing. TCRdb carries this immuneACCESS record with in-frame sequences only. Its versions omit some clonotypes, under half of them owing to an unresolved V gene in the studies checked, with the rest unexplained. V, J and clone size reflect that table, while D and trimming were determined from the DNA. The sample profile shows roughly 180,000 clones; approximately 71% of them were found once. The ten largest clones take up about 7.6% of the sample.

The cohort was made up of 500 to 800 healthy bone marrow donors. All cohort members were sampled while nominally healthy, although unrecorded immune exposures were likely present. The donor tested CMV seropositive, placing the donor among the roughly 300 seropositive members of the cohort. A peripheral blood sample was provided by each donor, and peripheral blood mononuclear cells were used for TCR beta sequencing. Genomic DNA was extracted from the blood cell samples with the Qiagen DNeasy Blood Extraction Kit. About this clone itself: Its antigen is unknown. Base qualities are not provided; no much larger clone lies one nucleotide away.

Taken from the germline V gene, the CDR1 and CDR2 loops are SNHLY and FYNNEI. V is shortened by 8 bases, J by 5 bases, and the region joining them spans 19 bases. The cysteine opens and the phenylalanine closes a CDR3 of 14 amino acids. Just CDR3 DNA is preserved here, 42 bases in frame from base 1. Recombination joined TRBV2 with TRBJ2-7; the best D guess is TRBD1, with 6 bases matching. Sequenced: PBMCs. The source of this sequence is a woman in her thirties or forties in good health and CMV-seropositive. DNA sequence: TGTGCCAGCGGTAAGGAAAGGACAGCCCACGAGCAGTACTTC. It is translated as CASGKERTAHEQYF.